This record concerns one T cell receptor beta chain sequence. This sample stems from a study of blood T cell repertoires in COVID-19. The overall study: From the United States, Italy and Spain came samples of acute and convalescent COVID-19. T cells, B-cell-depleted T cells, or PBMCs provided the cDNA or gDNA that served as material.

In the original workflow: For nucleated cells, counts were estimated from reference gene primer amplification. Profiling relied on immunoSEQ multiplex PCR, and the TCRdb table lists in-frame clones only, not all of them. That table gives V, J and clone size, and the DNA gave D and trimming. The sample holds fewer than 150,000 clones, roughly four fifths seen once. CDR1 is SGHNT, CDR2 YYREEE, per germline (reference sequence). This CDR3 is 14 amino acids long. The V and J ends lost 0 bases and 3 bases respectively, with 9 bases between them. Sample: peripheral blood. The chain uses TRBV5-4 and TRBJ1-2; D call uncertain. This receptor was taken from a human donor in a cohort sampled during active COVID-19. CDR3 region: CASSLVSYDYGYTF. For the CDR3, the DNA is TGTGCCAGCAGCTTGGTATCTTATGACTATGGCTACACCTTC.